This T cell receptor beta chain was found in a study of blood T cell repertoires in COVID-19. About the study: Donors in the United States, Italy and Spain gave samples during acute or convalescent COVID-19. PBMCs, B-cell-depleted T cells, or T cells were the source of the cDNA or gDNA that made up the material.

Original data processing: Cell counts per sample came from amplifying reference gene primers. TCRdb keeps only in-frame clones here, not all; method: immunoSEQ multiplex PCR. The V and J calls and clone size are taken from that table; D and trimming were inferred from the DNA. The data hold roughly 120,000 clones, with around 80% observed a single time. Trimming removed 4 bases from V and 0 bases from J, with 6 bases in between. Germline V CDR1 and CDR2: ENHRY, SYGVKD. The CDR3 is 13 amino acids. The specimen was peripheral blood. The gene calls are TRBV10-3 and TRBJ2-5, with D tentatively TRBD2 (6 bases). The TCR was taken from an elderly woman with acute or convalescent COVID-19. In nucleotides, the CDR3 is TGTGCCATCAGTGGCGGGAACCAAGAGACCCAGTACTTC. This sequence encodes CAISGGNQETQYF.